These 20 T cell receptor beta chains came from one sample sequenced in a study of cytomegalovirus exposure and HLA in healthy donors. The study ran its PCR with 60 Vbeta and 13 Jbeta primers. Assay: immunoSEQ multiplex PCR; the TCRdb copy retains only in-frame clones and omits some. Among fewer than 130,000 clones, about 83% were seen once, and the ten largest hold over 5%. Material for sequencing was PBMCs. These receptor sequences come from a female donor in good health and CMV-seropositive.

In DNA form, the CDR3 reads TGTGCCAGCAGCGTAGATGCAGGGGGCGGCTATGGCTACACCTTC. It encodes CASSVDAGGGYGYTF. This chain links TRBV9 with TRBJ1-2, with 8 bases fitting TRBD1. J lost 4 bases, V lost 0 bases, and 5 bases had no gene match. Germline V gives CDR1 SGDLS, CDR2 YYNGEE. The CDR3 has 15 residues. Full variable domain (remainder filled in from reference TRBV9 and TRBJ1-2): DSGVTQTPKHLITATGQRVTLRCSPRSGDLSVYWYQQSLDQGLQFLIQYYNGEERAKGNILERFSAQQFPDLHSELNLSSLELGDSALYFCASSVDAGGGYGYTFGSGTRLTVV.

J is TRBJ1-3 and V is TRBV9; 8 bases fit TRBD1. Germline V gives CDR1 SGDLS, CDR2 YYNGEE. This CDR3 is 14 amino acids long. The V gene end was trimmed by 0 bases and the J gene end by 4 bases; junction bases not matched to a gene: 0. CDR3 DNA sequence: TGTGCCAGCAGCGTAGGGGACAGGGGAAACACCATATATTTT. Translating it yields CASSVGDRGNTIYF.

This clone has a single count. This rearrangement joins TRBV7-6 to TRBJ2-5; 8 nucleotides agree with TRBD2. In germline, CDR1 is SGHVS, CDR2 FNYEAQ. CDR3 length: 15 amino acids. V trimming: 6 bases; J trimming: 4 bases; junction bases outside the gene matches: 10. The CDR3 DNA reads TGTGCCAGCAGAAAACAACCGGGACTAGGAGAGACCCAGTACTTC. Translation gives CASRKQPGLGETQYF.

V gene TRBV5-1 combines with J gene TRBJ1-5; the D gene is possibly TRBD1 (5 bases). Germline V lookup: CDR1 SGHRS, CDR2 YFSETQ. V was shortened by 4 bases and J by 8 bases, with 13 bases between the two germline ends. The CDR3 runs to 13 residues. The CDR3 bases are TGCGCCAGCAGCAGCTCAGCGGGGGAGCCCCAGCATTTT. It translates to CASSSSAGEPQHF.

The rearrangement links TRBV7-9 to TRBJ2-7; 10 bases fit TRBD1. There are 14 residues in the CDR3. Germline V gene lookup returns CDR1 SEHNR and CDR2 FQNEAQ (reference sequence). Trimming at V came to 5 bases and at J to 7 bases, leaving 8 bases not matched to a gene. This CDR3 reads CASSRDRGDREQYF. The CDR3 DNA reads as TGTGCCAGCAGCAGGGACAGGGGTGATAGGGAGCAGTACTTC.

This chain joins TRBV19 and TRBJ1-5, with a possible D match to TRBD1 (6 bases). The CDR3 has 15 residues. V was trimmed by 5 bases and J by 0 bases, leaving 11 bases between them. CDR1 and CDR2 (germline): LNHDA, SQIVND (reference sequence). The DNA of the CDR3 is TGTGCCAGTAGTCTACAGGGATTTAGCAATCAGCCCCAGCATTTT. It is translated as CASSLQGFSNQPQHF.

The rearrangement uses TRBV18 and TRBJ2-7; 9 bases agree with TRBD1. The CDR3 runs to 14 residues. V shed 3 bases, J shed 3 bases, and the junction held 3 bases outside the gene matches. In germline, CDR1 is KGHSH, CDR2 LQKENI. The DNA for the CDR3 is TGTGCCAGCTCACCGACAGGGGGGAACTACGAGCAGTACTTC. This translates into CASSPTGGNYEQYF.

The chain has TRBV6-1 and TRBJ2-1; possibly TRBD2 for D (7 bases). In germline, CDR1 is MNHNS, CDR2 SASEGT. With 5 bases removed from V and 7 bases from J, the gap between germline ends came to 12 bases. The CDR3 covers 13 residues. CDR3 sequence: CASSLEGGNEQFF. Written as DNA, the CDR3 is TGTGCCAGCAGTCTCGAGGGGGGGAATGAGCAGTTCTTC.

The chain's CDR3 is CASRGTSPNYGYTF. The CDR3 DNA is TGTGCCAGCAGGGGGACATCGCCTAACTATGGCTACACCTTC. V gene TRBV6-1 combines with J gene TRBJ1-2, with D maybe TRBD1 (6 bases). Trimming shortened V by 6 bases and J by 0 bases, and 11 bases separated the two germline ends. The germline V gene encodes CDR1 MNHNS and CDR2 SASEGT. CDR3 size: 14 residues.

This clone was counted a single time. This rearrangement joins TRBV29-1 to TRBJ2-7, with 10 bases identical to TRBD1. This CDR3 has 13 residues. J lost 3 bases, V lost 6 bases, and 5 bases had no gene match. Germline V gene data show CDR1 as SQVTM and CDR2 as ANQGSEA. The CDR3 protein is CSVGQGNIYEQYF. The CDR3 region has the DNA TGCAGCGTGGGACAGGGGAATATCTACGAGCAGTACTTC.

The rearrangement links TRBV6-6 to TRBJ2-5; D gene uncertain. The end of the DNA fits TRBJ2-7 better, so the J call may be wrong. Germline V gives CDR1 MNHNY, CDR2 SVGAGI (reference sequence). This CDR3 is built from 13 residues. In DNA, the CDR3 is TGTGCCAGCAGCTACAAAGACTCCTACGAGCAGTACTTC. Translation gives CASSYKDSYEQYF.

This chain links TRBV5-1 with TRBJ1-2; TRBD1 matches 7 bases. The V gene's germline CDR1 is SGHRS and CDR2 YFSETQ. The J segment lost 3 bases and the V segment lost 4 bases, leaving 9 bases of the junction unmatched. CDR3 length: 15 amino acids. The CDR3 here is CASSSRQGLDYGYTF. DNA for the CDR3: TGCGCCAGCAGCAGCCGACAGGGTCTTGACTATGGCTACACCTTC.

This clone was seen only once. The gene calls are TRBV5-4 and TRBJ2-3; D possibly corresponds to TRBD2 (7 bases). This CDR3 is built from 18 residues. Germline loops: CDR1 SGHNT, CDR2 YYREEE (reference sequence). The germline V and J ends were trimmed by 4 bases and 1 base, with 22 bases remaining between them. The CDR3 DNA follows: TGTGCCAGCAGCGTGGGTTTGGCGGGGGCGTCCCGCACAGATACGCAGTATTTT. Translating gives CASSVGLAGASRTDTQYF.

The rearrangement joins TRBV19 to TRBJ2-4; 7 nucleotides align to TRBD1. There are 17 residues in the CDR3. Germline V lookup: CDR1 LNHDA, CDR2 SQIVND (reference sequence). The ends lost 5 bases at V and 0 bases at J; junction bases unmatched: 10. DNA for the CDR3: TGTGCCAGTAGTGCCCCGTGGACAGGCTTAGCCAAAAACATTCAGTACTTC. This gives the protein CASSAPWTGLAKNIQYF.

With regard to this clone: No DNA is shown, since the ends of the CDR3 on it are uncertain; the CDR3 is the one TCRdb lists. The V and J genes are TRBV4-1 and TRBJ2-3; the DNA was not used to check the table's D call, TRBD2. The CDR3 length equals 16 residues, ends included. Germline V gene lookup returns CDR1 MGHRA and CDR2 YSYEKL. The CDR3 reads CASSLLGTGGADTQYF.

A few counts support this clone. This rearrangement joins TRBV5-4 to TRBJ2-4; 7 bases are a match to TRBD2. Germline CDR1 SGHNT, CDR2 YYREEE (reference sequence). CDR3 length: 17 amino acids. Trimming took 5 bases from V and 1 from J; bases not matched to a gene: 12. This CDR3 is CASRQTSPRMAKNIQYF. The DNA for the CDR3 is TGTGCCAGCAGACAGACTAGCCCCAGGATGGCCAAAAACATTCAGTACTTC.

This sequence joins TRBV7-9 and TRBJ2-5; D might be TRBD1 (6 bases). Germline V gene lookup returns CDR1 SEHNR and CDR2 FQNEAQ (reference sequence). The length of the CDR3 is 14 residues. The ends were cut back, 5 bases at V and 3 bases at J, with 13 bases in the middle. The chain's CDR3 is CASSRGTLKETQYF. The CDR3 bases are TGTGCCAGCAGCCGTGGGACACTGAAAGAGACCCAGTACTTC. The full variable domain, completed using reference TRBV7-9 and TRBJ2-5, is DTGVSQNPRHKITKRGQNVTFRCDPISEHNRLYWYRQTLGQGPEFLTYFQNEAQLEKSRLLSDRFSAERPKGSFSTLEIQRTEQGDSAMYLCASSRGTLKETQYFGPGTRLLVL.

This chain connects TRBV7-9 to TRBJ2-2, with TRBD1 matching 11 bases. From germline, CDR1 is SEHNR and CDR2 FQNEAQ (reference sequence). Trimming removed 4 bases from V and 5 bases from J; junction bases left unmatched: 3. The CDR3 extends over 15 amino acids. The CDR3 loop reads CASSSDRGRTGELFF. The CDR3 nucleotides are TGTGCCAGCAGCTCGGACAGGGGGCGTACCGGGGAGCTGTTTTTT.

The chain combines TRBV27 with TRBJ2-7, with D perhaps TRBD2 (5 bases). The germline V gene encodes CDR1 MNHEY and CDR2 SMNVEV (reference sequence). The CDR3 runs to 13 residues. The V end was cut by 3 bases, the J end by 6 bases, with 12 bases between. CDR3 sequence reads: CASSFRVAREQYF. CDR3 nucleotide sequence: TGTGCCAGCAGTTTTCGAGTAGCGCGCGAGCAGTACTTC.

The chain is built from TRBV2 and TRBJ1-4; no reliable D call. The CDR3 totals 14 residues. With 6 bases removed from V and 7 bases from J, the gap between germline ends came to 15 bases. Looked up from germline, CDR1 is SNHLY and CDR2 is FYNNEI. The CDR3 DNA follows: TGTGCCAGCAGCTCCTGGGAGATGGGTGAAAAACTGTTTTTT. This gives the protein CASSSWEMGEKLFF.